This T cell receptor (beta chain) was profiled in a study of T-cell memory formation after mild COVID-19. In the study overall: The TCR clusters were mostly specific to one donor. Study-wide findings and caveats: The appearance of some responding clones in pre-infection memory suggested that cross-reactive memory joined. There was a balanced CD4/CD8 profile in clones contracting day 15 to 85, and later expanders leaned CD4+.

Germline CDR1 and CDR2: KGHDR and SFDVKD. Trimming at V came to 3 bases and at J to 6 bases, leaving 8 bases not matched to a gene. The CDR3 extends over 15 amino acids. Using constant-segment primers, 5'RACE produced TCR alpha and TCR beta cDNA libraries carrying sample barcodes and UMIs. TCRdb passed the 5' RACE reads through MiXCR, listing each CDR3 protein once. This sample has fewer than 450,000 distinct CDR3 sequences; under 25% occur once, and the top ten carry 12%. A note on this clonotype: The antigen remains undetermined.

This TCR derives from an adult woman who had mild COVID-19 (a few samples of this study predate the infection). Cell type and time point are not known. The sample comprised PBMCs or a T cell subset sorted from them (not recorded which). The V gene is TRBV24-1, the J gene TRBJ1-1; TRBD1 matches at 8 bases. The CDR3 loop reads CATSDSRTGFSEAFF. CDR3 sequence (DNA): TGTGCCACCAGTGATAGCAGGACAGGGTTTTCTGAAGCTTTCTTT.